One and the same sample provided the 7 T cell receptor beta chains below, sequenced in a study of T cell responses to AZD1222 COVID-19 vaccine. Method: immunoSEQ multiplex PCR; TCRdb's copy keeps in-frame clones and lacks some. Counted here are around 100,000 clones, approximately 90% occurring once; the ten biggest clones make up under 2%. Specimen: peripheral blood, collected on day 0 of AZD1222 vaccination. These TCRs come from an adult in good health.

V usage is TRBV7-9 and J usage is TRBJ2-3; no clear D gene. Germline assignment: CDR1 SEHNR and CDR2 FQNEAQ (reference sequence). The CDR3 has 12 amino acids. Between the trimmed V and J ends, which lost 3 bases and 5 bases, there was a span of 6 bases. The DNA of the CDR3 is TGTGCCAGCAGCTTTGCAGGAGATACGCAGTATTTT. Translated, it gives CASSFAGDTQYF.

The chain uses TRBV28 and TRBJ1-3; D ambiguous. Germline assignment: CDR1 MDHEN and CDR2 SYDVKM. The CDR3 is made up of 14 amino acids. Trimming took 2 bases from V and 0 from J, leaving 5 bases between them. Written as DNA, the CDR3 is TGTGCCAGCAGTTTAACCCGCTCTGGAAACACCATATATTTT. It specifies CASSLTRSGNTIYF.

V usage is TRBV7-9 and J usage is TRBJ2-1, with 8 bases matching TRBD2. The V gene end was trimmed by 5 bases and the J gene end by 4 bases; junction bases not matched to a gene: 4. The CDR3 is 14 amino acids. The germline V gene encodes CDR1 SEHNR and CDR2 FQNEAQ (reference sequence). The CDR3 sequence is CASSPGTSYNEQFF. The CDR3 nucleotides are TGTGCCAGCAGCCCCGGGACTAGTTACAATGAGCAGTTCTTC.

This clone was seen a single time. The chain carries TRBV7-9 and TRBJ1-1; D ambiguous. CDR3 length equals 12 residues. From germline, CDR1 is SEHNR and CDR2 FQNEAQ (reference sequence). V lost 5 bases and J lost 2, with 6 bases in between. DNA for the CDR3: TGTGCCAGCAGCCCCTCTAACACTGAAGCTTTCTTT. Translated, it gives CASSPSNTEAFF.

The chain combines TRBV5-1 with TRBJ1-2, with D perhaps TRBD1 (6 bases). CDR3 length: 13 amino acids. V lost 2 bases and J lost 3, with 8 bases in between. CDR1 is SGHRS and CDR2 is YFSETQ in the germline V gene. The CDR3 here is CASSLQGDYGYTF. In DNA, the CDR3 is TGCGCCAGCAGCTTACAGGGTGACTATGGCTACACCTTC.

V is TRBV2 and J is TRBJ2-7; 10 bases align to TRBD2. There are 14 residues in the CDR3. Trimming cost V 6 bases and J 2 bases; bases outside gene matches: 4. Germline V gene data show CDR1 as SNHLY and CDR2 as FYNNEI. The CDR3 DNA follows: TGTGCCAGCAGCGGGACTAGCGTTGCCTACGAGCAGTACTTC. The encoded protein is CASSGTSVAYEQYF.

This clone was observed a single time. V usage is TRBV7-6 and J usage is TRBJ2-5, with 10 bases matching TRBD2. The CDR3 is made up of 16 amino acids. Trimming removed 4 bases from V and 4 bases from J; junction bases left unmatched: 9. Germline CDR1 SGHVS, CDR2 FNYEAQ. CDR3 amino acids: CASSWPASGSSETQYF. Written as DNA, the CDR3 is TGTGCCAGCAGCTGGCCGGCTAGCGGGAGTTCAGAGACCCAGTACTTC.